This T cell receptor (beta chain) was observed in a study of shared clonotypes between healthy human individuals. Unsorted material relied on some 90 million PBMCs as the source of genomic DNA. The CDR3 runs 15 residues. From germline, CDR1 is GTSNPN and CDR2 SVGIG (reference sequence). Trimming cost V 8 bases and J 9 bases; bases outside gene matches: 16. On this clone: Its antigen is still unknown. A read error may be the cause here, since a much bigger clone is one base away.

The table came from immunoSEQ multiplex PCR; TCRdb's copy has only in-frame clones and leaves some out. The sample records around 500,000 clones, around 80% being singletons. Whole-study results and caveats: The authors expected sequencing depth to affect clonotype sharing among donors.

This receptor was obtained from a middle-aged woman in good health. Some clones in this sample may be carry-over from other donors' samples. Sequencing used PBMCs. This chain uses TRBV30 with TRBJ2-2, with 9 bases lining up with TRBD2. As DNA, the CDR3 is TGTGCCGTCGGGGGGATAGCGGGAGTTGTCTGGGAGCTGTTTTTT. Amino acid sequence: CAVGGIAGVVWELFF.